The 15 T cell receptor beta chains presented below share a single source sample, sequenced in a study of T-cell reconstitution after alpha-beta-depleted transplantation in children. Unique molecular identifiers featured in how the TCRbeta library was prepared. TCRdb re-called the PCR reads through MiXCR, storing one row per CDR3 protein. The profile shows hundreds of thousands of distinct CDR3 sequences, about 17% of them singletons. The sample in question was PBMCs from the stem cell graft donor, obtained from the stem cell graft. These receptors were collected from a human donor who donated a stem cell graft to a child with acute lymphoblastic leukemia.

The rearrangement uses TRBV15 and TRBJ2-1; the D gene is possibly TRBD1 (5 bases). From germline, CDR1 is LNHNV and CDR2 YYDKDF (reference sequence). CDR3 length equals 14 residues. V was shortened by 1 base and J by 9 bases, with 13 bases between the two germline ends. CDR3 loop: CATSRVKGFPEQFF. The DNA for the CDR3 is TGTGCCACCAGCAGAGTTAAGGGGTTCCCTGAGCAGTTCTTC.

In DNA form, the CDR3 reads TGTGCCAGCAGCTTATGGACGGGGACAGGGGCAGATACGCAGTATTTT. It specifies CASSLWTGTGADTQYF. The chain combines TRBV11-3 with TRBJ2-3; 10 bases line up with TRBD1. Looked up from germline, CDR1 is SGHNT and CDR2 is YENEEA. The junction had 6 bases not matched to a gene; V was cut back by 2 bases and J by 4 bases. The CDR3 loop spans 16 amino acids.

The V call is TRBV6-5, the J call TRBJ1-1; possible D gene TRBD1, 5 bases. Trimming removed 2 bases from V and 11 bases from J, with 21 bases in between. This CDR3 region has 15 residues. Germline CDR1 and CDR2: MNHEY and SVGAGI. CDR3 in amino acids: CASSYPQASTMGAFF. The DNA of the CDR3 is TGTGCCAGCAGTTACCCACAGGCCTCCACCATGGGTGCTTTCTTT.

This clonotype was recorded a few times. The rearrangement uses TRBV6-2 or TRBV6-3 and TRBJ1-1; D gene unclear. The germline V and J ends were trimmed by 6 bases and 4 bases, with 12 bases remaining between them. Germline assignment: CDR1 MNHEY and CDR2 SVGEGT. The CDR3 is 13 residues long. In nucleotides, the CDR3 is TGTGCCAGCAGGCCCCCACGGGGCACTGAAGCTTTCTTT. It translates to CASRPPRGTEAFF.

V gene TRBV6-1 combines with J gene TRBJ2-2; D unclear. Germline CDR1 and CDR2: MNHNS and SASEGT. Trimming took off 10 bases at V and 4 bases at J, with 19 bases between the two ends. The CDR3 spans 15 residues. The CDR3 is CANTPQVRGTGELFF. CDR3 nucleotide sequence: TGTGCCAACACTCCGCAGGTTAGAGGCACCGGGGAGCTGTTTTTT.

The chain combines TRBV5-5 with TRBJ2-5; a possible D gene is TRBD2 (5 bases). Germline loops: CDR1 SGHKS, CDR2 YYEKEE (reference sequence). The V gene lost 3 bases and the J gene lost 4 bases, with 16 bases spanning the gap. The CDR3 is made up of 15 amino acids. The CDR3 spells CASSWWANRGETQYF. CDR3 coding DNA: TGTGCCAGCAGCTGGTGGGCTAACCGGGGAGAGACCCAGTACTTC.

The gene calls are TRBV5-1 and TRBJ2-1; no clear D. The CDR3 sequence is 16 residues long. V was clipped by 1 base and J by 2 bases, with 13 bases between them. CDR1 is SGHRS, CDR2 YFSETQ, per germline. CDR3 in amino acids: CASSLLAGFTYNEQFF. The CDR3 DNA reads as TGCGCCAGCAGCTTGTTAGCCGGCTTTACCTACAATGAGCAGTTCTTC.

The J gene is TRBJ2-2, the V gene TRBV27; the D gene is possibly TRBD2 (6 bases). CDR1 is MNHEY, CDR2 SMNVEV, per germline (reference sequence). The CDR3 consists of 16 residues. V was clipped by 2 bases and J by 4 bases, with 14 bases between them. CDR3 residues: CASSLGAGFGTGELFF. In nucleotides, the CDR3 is TGTGCCAGCAGTTTAGGGGCGGGGTTCGGCACCGGGGAGCTGTTTTTT.

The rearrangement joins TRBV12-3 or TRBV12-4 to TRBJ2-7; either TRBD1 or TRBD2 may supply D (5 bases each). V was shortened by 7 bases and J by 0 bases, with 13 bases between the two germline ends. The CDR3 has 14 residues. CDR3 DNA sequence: TGTGCCAGCACCGAGAGGGGTAGCTCCTACGAGCAGTACTTC. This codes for CASTERGSSYEQYF.

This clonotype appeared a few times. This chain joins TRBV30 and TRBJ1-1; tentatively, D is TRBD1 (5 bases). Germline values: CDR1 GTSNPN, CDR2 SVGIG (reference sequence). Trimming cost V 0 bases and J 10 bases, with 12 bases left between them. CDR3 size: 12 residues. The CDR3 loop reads CAWSVPKGRAFF. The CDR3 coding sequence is TGTGCCTGGAGTGTACCGAAGGGGCGAGCTTTCTTT.

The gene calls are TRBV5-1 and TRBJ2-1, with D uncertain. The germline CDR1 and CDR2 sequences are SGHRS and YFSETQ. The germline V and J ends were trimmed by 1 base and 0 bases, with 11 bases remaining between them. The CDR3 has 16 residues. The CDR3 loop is CASSLPLGTSYNEQFF. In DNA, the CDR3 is TGCGCCAGCAGCTTGCCGCTAGGTACCTCCTACAATGAGCAGTTCTTC.

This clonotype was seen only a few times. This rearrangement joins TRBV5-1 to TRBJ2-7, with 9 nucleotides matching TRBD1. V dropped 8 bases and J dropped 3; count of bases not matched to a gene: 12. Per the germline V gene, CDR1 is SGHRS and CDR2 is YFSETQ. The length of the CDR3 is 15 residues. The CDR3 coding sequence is TGCGCCAGTTCCTCCGGGACAGGGACAGACTACGAGCAGTACTTC. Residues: CASSSGTGTDYEQYF.

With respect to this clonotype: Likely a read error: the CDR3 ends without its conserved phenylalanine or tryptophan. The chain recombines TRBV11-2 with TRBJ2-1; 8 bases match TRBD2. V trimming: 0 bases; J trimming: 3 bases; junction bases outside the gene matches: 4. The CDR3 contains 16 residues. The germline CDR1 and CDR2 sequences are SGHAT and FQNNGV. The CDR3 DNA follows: TGTGCCAGCAGCTTAGAGGTAGCGGGAAGCTACAATGAGCAGTTCTTG. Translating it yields CASSLEVAGSYNEQFL.

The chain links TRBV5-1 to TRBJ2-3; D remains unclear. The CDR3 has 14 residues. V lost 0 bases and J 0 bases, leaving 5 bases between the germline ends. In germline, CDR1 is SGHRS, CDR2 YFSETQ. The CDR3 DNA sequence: TGCGCCAGCAGCTTGGACTATAGCACAGATACGCAGTATTTT. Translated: CASSLDYSTDTQYF.

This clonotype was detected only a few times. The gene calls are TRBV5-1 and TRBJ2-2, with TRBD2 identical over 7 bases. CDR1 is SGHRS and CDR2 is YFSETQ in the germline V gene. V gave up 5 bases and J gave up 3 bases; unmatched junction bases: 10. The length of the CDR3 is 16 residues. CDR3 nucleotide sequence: TGCGCCAGCAGAGCCGACGGGAGGTATTACACCGGGGAGCTGTTTTTT. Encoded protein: CASRADGRYYTGELFF.